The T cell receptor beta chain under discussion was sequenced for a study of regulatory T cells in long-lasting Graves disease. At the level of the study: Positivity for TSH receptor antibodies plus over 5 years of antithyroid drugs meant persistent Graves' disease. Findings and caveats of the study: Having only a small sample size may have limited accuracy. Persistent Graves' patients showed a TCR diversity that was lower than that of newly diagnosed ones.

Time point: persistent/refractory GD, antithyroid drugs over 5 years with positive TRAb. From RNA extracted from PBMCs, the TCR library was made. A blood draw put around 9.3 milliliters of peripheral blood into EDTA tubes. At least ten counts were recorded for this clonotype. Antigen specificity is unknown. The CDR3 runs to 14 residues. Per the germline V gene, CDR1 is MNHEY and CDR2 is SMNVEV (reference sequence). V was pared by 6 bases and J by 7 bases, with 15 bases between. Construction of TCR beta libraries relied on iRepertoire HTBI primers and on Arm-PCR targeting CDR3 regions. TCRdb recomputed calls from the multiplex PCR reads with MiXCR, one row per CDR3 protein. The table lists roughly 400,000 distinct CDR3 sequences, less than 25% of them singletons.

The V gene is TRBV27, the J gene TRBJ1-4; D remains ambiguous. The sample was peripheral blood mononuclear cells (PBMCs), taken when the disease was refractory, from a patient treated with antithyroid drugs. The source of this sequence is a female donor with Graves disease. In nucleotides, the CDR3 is TGTGCCAGCAGGGGAATTGATTCAAGTGAAAAACTGTTTTTT. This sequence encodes CASRGIDSSEKLFF.